This record concerns one T cell receptor (beta chain) sequence. Its binding antigen is unknown. The record has no base qualities; no much larger clone is one base away. Libraries were constructed by the immunoSEQ multiplex PCR assay. A mixture of 60 forward primers for TCR Vbeta segments and 13 reverse primers for TCR Jbeta segments was used in the multiplex PCR. The CDR3 region of rearranged TCR beta genes was amplified from genomic DNA by a multiplex PCR assay. On the Illumina HiSeq System, the amplified TCR beta libraries were sequenced as 87-base-pair reads. Concerning the study's data processing: In a later analysis, tens of millions of unique TCR beta chains were counted across the approximately 640 repertoires, and roughly 11 million of these chains were shared by at least two donors. To remove PCR and sequencing errors, raw reads were error-corrected and collapsed into unique sequences using a nearest-neighbor algorithm that merged closely related sequences. To assign V, D and J gene segments, CDR3 sequences were aligned to IMGT reference sequences. For a sequence to be retained, a match of at least six nucleotides was required to both a V gene segment and a J gene segment. Rearrangements were classified as productive when the CDR3 lacked stop codons and remained in frame with V and J, and all other rearrangements were classified as non-productive. Following IMGT convention, CDR3 was defined as the stretch from the second conserved V-encoded cysteine up to the conserved J-encoded phenylalanine. The earlier analysis of a few hundred of the donors excluded sequences that lacked an unambiguous match to a single V gene segment. An earlier analysis of several hundred of the donors called V segments functional above 56.7% productive rearrangements and segregating when the between-donor standard deviation exceeded 5%. A statistical classification framework was built to diagnose cytomegalovirus status from the catalog of TCR beta chain sequences. V and J gene assignment, in a later analysis, came from comparing TCR nucleotide sequences with IMGT/GENE-DB human TR gene sequences. Using the TCRdist pipeline, a later analysis assigned CDR3 sequences along with most-parsimonious VDJ recombination scenarios. In a later analysis, each TCR beta chain was defined by its CDR3 amino acid sequence together with its V-gene family, and reads lacking a unique V-gene family were excluded. As a way to deal with suspected cross-contamination and a sequencing artifact, a later analysis dropped approximately 570 nucleotide sequences that were highly shared and had low generation probability. A later analysis calculated a clonal expansion index for each public chain from normalized within-repertoire ranks of inferred template counts. A later analysis computed generation probabilities with a VDJ recombination model fitted to out-of-frame rearrangements, and checked the results against IGoR. A later analysis scored TCR-TCR, TCR-HLA and TCR-CMV co-occurrence with hypergeometric tests, applying a repertoire-size bias correction to TCR pairs. A later analysis estimated false discovery rates by permuting HLA or CMV assignments 20 times. In a later analysis, co-occurring TCRs were grouped using DBSCAN, and TCRdist sequence similarity was added for clustering within HLA-allele-positive subsets. Repertoires with fewer than 30,000 or more than 120,000 public chains were left out of co-occurrence clustering, as were four to six repertoires with anomalous nucleotide sharing. TCRdb mirrors the immuneACCESS table, restricted to in-frame sequences. Some clones are absent from its copies; in checked studies, under half trace to an unresolved V gene, and the reason for the others is unknown. V, J and clone size were drawn from that table, and D and trimming were deduced from the DNA. For this sample the table gives about 87,000 clones, of which 65% to 75% were detected only once. The ten largest clones take up more than 20% of the sample.

The sample belongs to a study of cytomegalovirus exposure and HLA in healthy donors (dated by TCRdb to about 2017). Broadly, across the study: An earlier analysis of under 600 of the donors reported more than 250 Gb of sequence data and 100 million to 140 million unique TCR beta sequences from about 179 million T cells. An early release covering roughly 600 HLA-typed donors comprised 300 to 350 gigabases of sequencing data and 85 million to 100 million unique TCR sequences. The genetic ancestry cluster associated with self-reported Caucasian donors included around four fifths of the 398 genotyped donors. Donor age, sex, ethnicity and CMV serostatus were collected together with the repertoire data. Class I and class II HLA loci were covered by the typing at four-digit resolution. On average, 235,054 unique TCR beta nucleotide sequences were sequenced per donor among 398 genotyped donors of the cohort, with roughly 18% of those sequences being non-productive. A later genetic analysis used genome-wide SNP genotypes for about 55% of the 666 donors, treating that subset as a discovery cohort. The number of typed donors differed by locus: about 620-630 for A, B, C, DRB1 and DQB1; some 540 for DQA1; 606 for DPA1; and about 450 for DPB1. All discovery cohort repertoires had been generated on a single sequencing platform. The later analysis used no new phenotypic data to find candidate immune exposures, relying instead on TCR beta sequences and their occurrence across donors. The study combined high-throughput TCR immunosequencing, statistical association of individual TCRs with disease status, and machine learning to predict cytomegalovirus infection status. Using immunosequencing, the study profiled T cell repertoires from about 620 subjects and related those repertoires to cytomegalovirus serostatus. An earlier analysis of around 580 of the donors used high-throughput TCR beta sequencing to judge whether each TCR beta V gene segment behaved as functional or pseudogenic. The study aimed to test whether signatures of past pathogen exposure could be identified by cataloging public T cell receptors. Roughly 5 DR-DQ haplotypes were handled as single units for association and clustering because linkage in the cohort was strong. In addition to the first cohort of 666 subjects, a separate validation cohort of 120 different subjects was used. In a later analysis, previously published TCR beta repertoires from 666 donors were re-analyzed and high-resolution HLA genotyping was added so that TCR occurrence patterns could be studied.

Study-wide findings and limitations: Compared with the approximately 600-donor mean, donors in an Asian-associated ancestry cluster had fewer N-insertions in productive TCRs, according to a later genetic analysis. Because counts were too low, about 18 rarely observed V segments, including chromosome 9 orphons, were excluded from the earlier analysis of roughly 580 of the donors. In an earlier analysis of a few hundred of the donors, most TCR beta V segments were observed in productive rearrangements about 87% or about 30% of the time, broadly matching IMGT annotations. Because HLA typing was unavailable for some donors at each locus, only the typed subset was used in association tests. Sequencing depth was assumed to be roughly uniform across donors in the presence/absence analyses, though that assumption may not hold. The cohort was sequenced for TCR beta chains only, and without alpha or paired-chain data the features that could be detected were limited. A later analysis found that HLA-associated TCR beta chains were more clonally expanded and had lower generation probabilities than equally common non-associated chains. A group of highly shared sequence variants was considered likely to be a technical artifact of the sequencing pipeline. Across donors, most TCR sequences were observed very rarely, whereas some public TCRs were present in many individuals. The authors suggested that the approach could potentially be extended to other disease states and immunological phenotypes. According to a later analysis, parvovirus B19, influenza, CMV and Epstein-Barr virus appeared linked to several top co-occurrence clusters. In a later analysis, 15,000 to 20,000 TCR beta sequences were associated with specific HLA alleles at a false discovery rate of 0.05. A further reported finding was that TCR beta sequences accurately predicted the HLA-A and HLA-B alleles for most subjects in the first cohort. Linkage disequilibrium might explain the correlated functional status among segregating V segments, but an unknown experimental factor could not be ruled out. When HLA alleles, especially DR and DQ, strongly co-occurred, TCR associations were difficult to assign to individual alleles. A later genetic analysis associated a missense DCLRE1C variant with V-gene and J-gene trimming of TCR beta chains, and an independent cohort replicated the association. According to a later analysis, TCR association rates differed among HLA loci, with DRB1 alleles showing the most associated TCRs and HLA-C alleles showing the fewest. According to a later analysis, most CMV-associated TCR beta chains appeared to be HLA-restricted, and the HLA associations seemed to be driven largely by CMV exposure. A total of 150 to 200 TCR beta chains were listed by the study as associated with cytomegalovirus. For the cohort, immune exposure information was limited to CMV serostatus. Three of the identified cytomegalovirus-associated TCR beta chains were confirmed in vitro to be specific for cytomegalovirus antigens. Some IMGT-functional V segments, including TRBV6-2 and TRBV6-3, could not be distinguished by the 87-base-pair reads and were therefore excluded. Cytomegalovirus status was reported to be diagnosed by the classifier with high specificity and sensitivity in both the original and validation cohorts.

The CDR3 starts with the cysteine, ends with the phenylalanine, and has 15 residues. Only CDR3 DNA is held: 45 bases, read in frame from base 1. The junction shows trimming of 6 bases on V and 3 bases on J, plus 18 bases between the germline ends. CDR1 and CDR2 (MNHEY, SVGAGI) derive from the germline V gene. The cohort consisted of hundreds of healthy bone marrow donors. At the time of sampling, all cohort members were nominally healthy, though unrecorded immune exposures were likely present. The donor was CMV seropositive and was included in the group of 250 to 350 seropositive cohort members. A peripheral blood sample was provided by each donor, and peripheral blood mononuclear cells were used for TCR beta sequencing. Genomic DNA was extracted from the blood cell samples with the Qiagen DNeasy Blood Extraction Kit.

The sequence links TRBV6-5 to TRBJ2-7, and perhaps TRBD1 as D gene, on 6 matching bases. Sequenced input: PBMCs. This receptor was taken from a young man in good health and CMV-seropositive. CDR3 sequence: CASRPGGGRDYEQYF. In nucleotide form, the sequence is TGTGCCAGCAGGCCAGGTGGGGGCCGGGACTACGAGCAGTACTTC.